The next 32 T cell receptor beta chains were all read from a single sample in a study of blood T cell repertoires in COVID-19. The data were produced by immunoSEQ multiplex PCR, yet TCRdb's version contains in-frame clones alone and is incomplete. The sample holds roughly 180,000 clones; about 84% are singletons and the top ten take 4.5% to 6.5%. Sequencing input: peripheral blood. Receptors were obtained from a woman in her twenties or thirties with acute or convalescent COVID-19.

J is TRBJ2-3 and V is TRBV30; 8 bases align to TRBD2. The CDR3 has 14 residues. Germline V gives CDR1 GTSNPN, CDR2 SVGIG (reference sequence). The J segment lost 2 bases and the V segment lost 3 bases, leaving 4 bases of the junction unmatched. The CDR3 coding sequence is TGTGCCTGGAGAAATAGCGGGGCCACAGATACGCAGTATTTT. Translation: CAWRNSGATDTQYF.

The chain recombines TRBV12-3 or TRBV12-4 with TRBJ1-1; TRBD1 is a possible D gene (6 bases). The V and J ends lost 5 bases and 7 bases respectively, with 11 bases between them. The CDR3 has 12 amino acids. CDR3 bases: TGTGCCAGCAGTCGTACAGGGTTTGAAGCTTTCTTT. Its translation: CASSRTGFEAFF.

This chain connects TRBV4-2 to TRBJ2-7, with 12 bases fitting TRBD2. CDR3 length: 15 residues. Germline CDR1 is LGHNA and CDR2 is YNFKEQ. V was pared by 0 bases and J by 6 bases, with 3 bases of the junction left unmatched. The CDR3 DNA sequence: TGTGCCAGCAGCCAAGAGATGGGACTAGCGGGCGAGCAGTACTTC. It encodes CASSQEMGLAGEQYF.

The chain is built from TRBV12-3 or TRBV12-4 and TRBJ1-4, with no clear D. V lost 6 bases and J 12 bases, leaving 11 bases between the germline ends. The CDR3 length is 11 residues. CDR3 sequence: CASSSLRELFF. As DNA, the CDR3 is TGTGCCAGCAGCTCTTTGCGGGAACTGTTTTTT.

This chain uses TRBV6-4 with TRBJ2-1, with TRBD2 matching over 16 bases. The CDR3 loop spans 17 amino acids. Per germline, CDR1 MRHNA and CDR2 SNTAGT. Trimming at V came to 6 bases and at J to 4 bases, leaving 6 bases not matched to a gene. The CDR3: CASSVGTSGGDYNEQFF. CDR3 coding DNA: TGTGCCAGCAGCGTCGGGACTAGCGGGGGGGATTACAATGAGCAGTTCTTC.

The chain is built from TRBV5-8 and TRBJ1-1, with D maybe TRBD1 (5 bases). The germline V gene encodes CDR1 SGHTS and CDR2 YDEGEE. V lost 1 base and J lost 1, with 14 bases in between. CDR3 length: 16 residues. CDR3 sequence reads: CASSLMGPWGNTEAFF. CDR3 DNA: TGTGCCAGCAGCTTGATGGGGCCGTGGGGGAACACTGAAGCTTTCTTT.

This clone was seen just once. This chain connects TRBV28 to TRBJ2-7; 8 bases agree with TRBD2. The J segment lost 7 bases and the V segment lost 5 bases, leaving 10 bases of the junction unmatched. Germline CDR1 and CDR2: MDHEN and SYDVKM. This CDR3 is 14 amino acids long. CDR3: CASSVPGTSREQYF. In DNA, the CDR3 is TGTGCCAGCAGTGTCCCCGGGACTAGTAGAGAGCAGTACTTC. Variable domain in full (rest from reference TRBV28 and TRBJ2-7): DVKVTQSSRYLVKRTGEKVFLECVQDMDHENMFWYRQDPGLGLRLIYFSYDVKMKEKGDIPEGYSVSREKKERFSLILESASTNQTSMYLCASSVPGTSREQYFGPGTRLTVT.

The CDR3 DNA reads TGTGCCAGCAGTACCTCGCCCCGGACAGGGCCCTACGAGCAGTACTTC. Amino acid sequence: CASSTSPRTGPYEQYF. The rearrangement joins TRBV6-2 or TRBV6-3 to TRBJ2-7; 8 bases fit TRBD1. The germline V gene has CDR1 MNHEY and CDR2 SVGEGT. Trimming took 5 bases from V and 2 from J; bases not matched to a gene: 11. The CDR3 consists of 16 residues.

The chain uses TRBV5-6 and TRBJ2-1; weak D call: TRBD2 (6 bases). The V gene lost 1 base and the J gene lost 7 bases, with 18 bases spanning the gap. CDR1 is SGHDT, CDR2 YYEEEE, per germline. CDR3 length: 16 residues. The CDR3 DNA follows: TGTGCCAGCAGCTTGCCGGGCCGTCAAAGCGGGAATGAGCAGTTCTTC. It encodes CASSLPGRQSGNEQFF.

The rearrangement uses TRBV14 and TRBJ1-5; D is unclear. CDR1 and CDR2 from the germline V gene are SGHDN and FVKESK. This CDR3 contains 13 residues. Trimming removed 3 bases from V and 6 bases from J, with 9 bases in between. The CDR3 region has the DNA TGTGCCAGCAGCCAGATGAGCGGTCAGCCCCAGCATTTT. Its translation is CASSQMSGQPQHF. The full variable domain, in which reference TRBV14 and TRBJ1-5 provide the parts outside the CDR3, is EAGVTQFPSHSVIEKGQTVTLRCDPISGHDNLYWYRRVMGKEIKFLLHFVKESKQDESGMPNNRFLAERTGGTYSTLKVQPAELEDSGVYFCASSQMSGQPQHFGDGTRLSIL.

This chain uses TRBV28 with TRBJ1-4; 10 bases map to TRBD1. Germline CDR1 is MDHEN and CDR2 is SYDVKM. V lost 1 base and J lost 10; bases outside the gene matches: 6. CDR3 length: 15 amino acids. CDR3 sequence: CASSLSGTGVGKLFF. In nucleotides, the CDR3 is TGTGCCAGCAGTTTATCCGGGACAGGGGTAGGAAAACTGTTTTTT.

V and J are TRBV28 and TRBJ2-1; 8 bases are a match to TRBD1. The germline CDR1 and CDR2 sequences are MDHEN and SYDVKM. CDR3 length: 14 amino acids. J was trimmed by 3 bases and V by 5 bases; bases with no gene match: 3. The CDR3 sequence is CASSTDRDYNEQFF. The CDR3 DNA sequence: TGTGCCAGCAGTACGGACAGGGACTACAATGAGCAGTTCTTC.

This clone came up a few times. This chain links TRBV9 with TRBJ1-3, with TRBD1 as a possible D gene (6 bases). Germline V gene data show CDR1 as SGDLS and CDR2 as YYNGEE. Trimming left V 0 bases short and J 1 base short, with 17 bases between. This CDR3 comprises 18 residues. CDR3 in DNA: TGTGCCAGCAGCGTAGCCCTAGCAGGGGAAGTTTCTGGAAACACCATATATTTT. Translating it yields CASSVALAGEVSGNTIYF.

V and J are TRBV25-1 and TRBJ1-1; D remains unclear. V dropped 5 bases and J dropped 1 base, with 8 bases sitting between them. Germline CDR1 and CDR2: MGHDK and SYGVNS. This CDR3 has 13 residues. As DNA, the CDR3 is TGTGCCAGCAGTCTCACAGAGAACACTGAAGCTTTCTTT. Translation gives CASSLTENTEAFF.

In DNA, the CDR3 is TGTGCCAGTAGTGCCTACAGGGGATCAGATACGCAGTATTTT. The encoded protein is CASSAYRGSDTQYF. The gene calls are TRBV19 and TRBJ2-3; the match to TRBD1 covers 7 bases. After removal of 5 bases from V and 4 bases from J, the junction contained 6 bases not matched to a gene. The CDR3 spans 14 residues. Germline V gene sequence: CDR1 LNHDA, CDR2 SQIVND (reference sequence).

The gene calls are TRBV7-9 and TRBJ2-1; perhaps TRBD1 as D (5 bases). This CDR3 has 16 residues. The V and J ends lost 4 bases and 2 bases respectively, with 15 bases between them. Germline CDR1 SEHNR, CDR2 FQNEAQ (reference sequence). This chain's CDR3 is CASSSQGRGPYNEQFF. DNA for the CDR3: TGTGCCAGCAGCTCCCAGGGAAGGGGCCCCTACAATGAGCAGTTCTTC.

V is TRBV4-3 and J is TRBJ1-2; tentatively, D is TRBD1 (5 bases). Per the germline V gene, CDR1 is LGHNA and CDR2 is YSLEER. CDR3 length equals 16 residues. Between the trimmed V and J ends, which lost 1 base and 5 bases, there was a span of 17 bases. This chain's CDR3 is CASSQAIQGSYYGYTF. Here the CDR3 DNA reads TGCGCCAGCAGCCAAGCAATCCAGGGTAGTTATTATGGCTACACCTTC.

In nucleotides, the CDR3 is TGTGCCAGCAGTTTATTACGGGAGGCCAGTGGCTACACCTTC. Translated: CASSLLREASGYTF. The V gene is TRBV27, the J gene TRBJ1-2; D ambiguous. With 1 base removed from V and 7 bases from J, the gap between germline ends came to 13 bases. CDR1 is MNHEY, CDR2 SMNVEV, per germline (reference sequence). The CDR3 runs 14 residues.

This chain joins TRBV7-2 and TRBJ2-7; TRBD1 aligns across 9 bases. V lost 4 bases and J lost 2; bases outside the gene matches: 6. Germline V lookup: CDR1 SGHTA, CDR2 FQGNSA. The CDR3 covers 15 residues. The DNA for the CDR3 is TGTGCCAGCAGCTCCCAACAGGGGGCTCCCTACGAGCAGTACTTC. Its translation: CASSSQQGAPYEQYF.

This clone was recorded a few times. The chain is built from TRBV3-1 (or the pseudogene TRBV3-2) and TRBJ2-6, with D unclear. Trimming shortened V by 2 bases and J by 0 bases, and 8 bases separated the two germline ends. The length of the CDR3 is 16 residues. Germline CDR1 LGHDT, CDR2 YNNKEL (reference sequence). Written as DNA, the CDR3 is TGTGCCAGCAGCCAACCCCCCGGCTCTGGGGCCAACGTCCTGACTTTC. It is translated as CASSQPPGSGANVLTF.

This rearrangement joins TRBV4-2 to TRBJ1-3; 7 nucleotides line up with TRBD1. CDR1 is LGHNA and CDR2 is YNFKEQ in the germline V gene. V trimming: 4 bases; J trimming: 2 bases; junction bases outside the gene matches: 5. The CDR3 consists of 15 residues. CDR3 nucleotides: TGTGCCAGCAGCCGAACCGGGACAGCTGGAAACACCATATATTTT. It encodes CASSRTGTAGNTIYF.

The chain combines TRBV4-2 with TRBJ1-1; a weak D match, TRBD1 (5 bases). This CDR3 comprises 13 residues. CDR1 LGHNA and CDR2 YNFKEQ come from the germline V gene. V lost 0 bases, J lost 6 bases, and 8 bases lay in between. The DNA for the CDR3 is TGTGCCAGCAGCCAAGATCAGGGCGCTGAAGCTTTCTTT. It specifies CASSQDQGAEAFF.

This clone was observed a few times. The chain is built from TRBV7-5 and TRBJ2-3; the table's D call, TRBD2, has no DNA check behind it. TRBV7-5 is deemed a pseudogene. The CDR3 totals 16 residues. This chain's CDR3 is CARSLALGLACDTQYF. CDR3 coding DNA: TGTGCCAGAAGCTTAGCACTGGGACTAGCATGTGATACGCAGTATTTT.

The chain combines TRBV5-1 with TRBJ2-1; 8 nucleotides align to TRBD1. Germline loops: CDR1 SGHRS, CDR2 YFSETQ. The CDR3 runs 15 residues. V lost 6 bases to trimming and J lost 4 bases; unmatched junction nucleotides: 9. The CDR3 protein is CASTVAGTGYNEQFF. CDR3 in DNA: TGCGCCAGCACTGTGGCCGGGACAGGATACAATGAGCAGTTCTTC.

The rearrangement joins TRBV19 to TRBJ1-5; D gene ambiguous. Germline lookup yields CDR1 LNHDA and CDR2 SQIVND (reference sequence). V was clipped by 3 bases and J by 7 bases, with 10 bases between them. The CDR3 has 13 residues. CDR3 DNA: TGTGCCAGTAGTATCCCCGCAGGACAGCCCCAGCATTTT. This gives the protein CASSIPAGQPQHF.

Comment on this clone: The junction departs from the called germline gene at one end, perhaps through a read error. This sequence joins TRBV4-2 and TRBJ2-7; D remains unclear. Germline lookup yields CDR1 LGHNA and CDR2 YNFKEQ. The length of the CDR3 is 14 residues. Here the CDR3 DNA reads TGTGCCAGCAGCCCCGGCGGCAGCTCCTGCGAGCAGTACTTC. It specifies CASSPGGSSCEQYF.

This clone has a handful of counts. CDR3 region: CASSLGGGAIETQYF. In DNA, the CDR3 is TGTGCCAGCAGCTTAGGTGGGGGGGCCATAGAGACCCAGTACTTC. The gene calls are TRBV7-2 and TRBJ2-5, with D possibly matching TRBD2 (7 bases). The V end was cut by 1 base, the J end by 4 bases, with 13 bases between. This CDR3 has 15 residues. Per the germline V gene, CDR1 is SGHTA and CDR2 is FQGNSA.

This chain connects TRBV29-1 to TRBJ1-2, with 8 bases lining up with TRBD1. Trimming took 4 bases from V and 4 from J; bases not matched to a gene: 5. CDR3 size: 13 residues. The germline CDR1 and CDR2 sequences are SQVTM and ANQGSEA. The CDR3 loop reads CSVVGQGPYGYTF. The CDR3 nucleotides are TGCAGCGTTGTAGGACAGGGTCCCTATGGCTACACCTTC.

J is TRBJ2-1 and V is TRBV5-8; 8 nucleotides align to TRBD1. Germline V lookup: CDR1 SGHTS, CDR2 YDEGEE. Trimming took 2 bases from V and 8 from J; bases not matched to a gene: 3. This CDR3 is 13 amino acids long. The CDR3 protein is CASSFRGRDEQFF. DNA for the CDR3: TGTGCCAGCAGCTTCAGGGGGCGGGATGAGCAGTTCTTC. The entire variable domain, with the rest obtained from reference TRBV5-8 and TRBJ2-1, is as follows: EAGVTQSPTHLIKTRGQQATLRCSPISGHTSVYWYQQALGLGLQFLLWYDEGEERNRGNFPPRFSGRQFPNYSSELNVNALELEDSALYLCASSFRGRDEQFFGPGTRLTVL.

The V gene is TRBV27, the J gene TRBJ2-2, with 11 bases matching TRBD1. This CDR3 spans 18 amino acids. With 6 bases clipped from V and 1 base from J, the junction kept 10 bases outside the gene matches. Germline V gene lookup returns CDR1 MNHEY and CDR2 SMNVEV (reference sequence). CDR3 in amino acids: CASSRRDRGFRNTGELFF. CDR3 sequence (DNA): TGTGCCAGCAGCCGCCGGGACAGGGGGTTCCGGAACACCGGGGAGCTGTTTTTT.

This clone was counted only a few times. The V and J genes are TRBV27 and TRBJ1-5; D is unclear. The CDR3 spans 16 residues. Germline V lookup: CDR1 MNHEY, CDR2 SMNVEV (reference sequence). V gave up 0 bases and J gave up 3 bases, with 12 bases separating them. Written as DNA, the CDR3 is TGTGCCAGCAGTTTATCAGCCCCGGGGTACAATCAGCCCCAGCATTTT. Translated, it gives CASSLSAPGYNQPQHF.

The rearrangement joins TRBV7-2 to TRBJ1-4, with D hard to call. CDR3 size: 15 residues. Trimming stripped 5 bases from V and 0 bases from J, with 10 bases between. Germline CDR1 reads SGHTA; CDR2 reads FQGNSA. The CDR3 DNA sequence: TGTGCCAGCAGCCAGCAGGTTGCAACTAATGAAAAACTGTTTTTT. Protein product: CASSQQVATNEKLFF.